A selection of T cell receptor beta chains follows, all from one sample in a study of cytomegalovirus exposure and HLA in healthy donors. This table comes from immunoSEQ multiplex PCR, and its TCRdb copy is limited to in-frame clones, with some not included. The data contain under 250,000 clones, 70% to 90% of them singletons. The sample was PBMCs. All receptors derive from a human donor in good health. Each CDR3 is given with its conserved first and last residue. The D gene is left open where the match is weak. The size entry is marked missing in some rows and otherwise reads once, few, many or a size class.

j_gene | d_gene | abundance | v_gene | CDR3aa | CDR3nt
TRBJ1-1 | - | - | TRBV11-1 | CASSLRDTGRNMNTEAFF | TGTGCCAGCAGCCTCCGGGACACGGGTAGAAACATGAACACTGAAGCTTTCTTT
TRBJ1-3 | TRBD1 | once | TRBV7-9 | CSSSSTGQAGIAGNTIYF | TGTTCCAGCAGCTCAACGGGACAGGCGGGGATCGCTGGAAACACCATATATTTT
TRBJ1-4 | TRBD1 | once | TRBV6-5 | CASSYSGQGNEKLFF | TGTGCCAGCAGTTACTCCGGACAGGGGAATGAAAAACTGTTTTTT
TRBJ2-2 | - | - | TRBV4-3 | CASSQEVGRNTGELFF | TGCGCCAGCAGCCAAGAGGTGGGGCGGAACACCGGGGAGCTGTTTTTT
TRBJ1-1 | - | - | TRBV6-6 | CASSYRRGDTEAFF | TGTGCCAGCAGTTACAGGCGGGGGGACACTGAAGCTTTCTTT
TRBJ2-5 | TRBD2 | few | TRBV4-3 | CASSQDVVGLAGAETQYF | TGCGCCAGCAGCCAAGATGTCGTAGGTCTAGCGGGAGCAGAGACCCAGTACTTC
TRBJ1-2 | - | - | TRBV10-2 | CASTPVVSENYGYTF | TGCGCCAGCACCCCGGTAGTCAGCGAGAACTATGGCTACACCTTC
TRBJ2-3 | TRBD2 | - | TRBV7-2 | CASSRNSGNTDTQYF | TGTGCCAGCAGCCGGAACAGCGGGAATACAGATACGCAGTATTTT
TRBJ2-7 | TRBD1 | - | TRBV6-7 | CASTTNPGQGFFPYEQYF | TGTGCCAGCACCACTAACCCGGGACAGGGTTTTTTCCCCTACGAGCAGTACTTC
TRBJ1-1 | - | - | TRBV15 | CATSQSNMNTEAFF | TGTGCCACCAGCCAAAGCAATATGAACACTGAAGCTTTCTTT